The next 17 T cell receptor beta chains were all read from a single sample in a study of early T cells in non-severe SARS-CoV-2 infection. TCRdb reprocessed the 5' RACE reads via MiXCR and lists one record per CDR3 protein. The data hold under 90,000 distinct CDR3 sequences, with roughly an eighth observed a single time. Sequenced sample: whole blood. All receptors derive from an adult who was a healthcare worker with PCR-confirmed SARS-CoV-2 infection or an uninfected control (not recorded which).

This clonotype occurred a few times. This chain uses TRBV5-1 with TRBJ1-1; no reliable D call. V was shortened by 4 bases and J by 8 bases, with 12 bases between the two germline ends. This CDR3 spans 12 amino acids. Germline V gene data show CDR1 as SGHRS and CDR2 as YFSETQ. The CDR3 DNA sequence: TGCGCCAGCAGCGGGAGTTTTTACGAAGCTTTCTTT. Its translation: CASSGSFYEAFF.

This clonotype was observed at least ten times. The V and J genes are TRBV7-6 and TRBJ2-7, with 8 bases aligning to TRBD1. The germline V gene encodes CDR1 SGHVS and CDR2 FNYEAQ. Germline trimming cut 5 bases from V and 6 bases from J; bases unmatched to any gene: 9. There are 14 residues in the CDR3. The CDR3 here is CASSALTGEREQYF. CDR3 nucleotide sequence: TGTGCCAGCAGCGCCTTGACAGGGGAGCGCGAGCAGTACTTC.

This chain uses TRBV2 with TRBJ1-6; D might be TRBD1 (5 bases). The CDR3 extends over 14 amino acids. Germline V gives CDR1 SNHLY, CDR2 FYNNEI. Trimming took 3 bases from V and 11 from J, leaving 14 bases between them. The CDR3 loop is CASSDRGVNPPLHF. In nucleotides, the CDR3 is TGTGCCAGCAGTGACCGAGGGGTAAATCCACCCCTCCACTTT.

The chain links TRBV29-1 to TRBJ1-1; tentative D call: TRBD1 (6 bases). V was pared by 7 bases and J by 1 base, with 16 bases between. Germline-derived CDR1 and CDR2 are SQVTM and ANQGSEA. The CDR3 consists of 14 residues. CDR3 loop: CSARQADGNTEAFF. CDR3 nucleotides: TGCAGCGCCAGACAGGCTGACGGGAACACTGAAGCTTTCTTT.

This clonotype was counted only a few times. The V gene is TRBV5-6, the J gene TRBJ2-1; 11 bases are a match to TRBD2. Per germline, CDR1 SGHDT and CDR2 YYEEEE. The CDR3 has 18 residues. V shed 4 bases and J 0 bases; nucleotides not matched to a gene: 9. The CDR3 coding sequence is TGTGCCAGCAGCCCGGGACTAGCGGAGACCCACTCCTACAATGAGCAGTTCTTC. It encodes CASSPGLAETHSYNEQFF.

Concerning this clonotype: This may arise from a read error, as a much more abundant clone is one base away. The gene calls are TRBV5-1 and TRBJ1-5, with 9 bases matching TRBD1. The CDR3 loop spans 16 amino acids. The V gene's germline CDR1 is SGHRS and CDR2 YFSETQ. V lost 4 bases, J lost 3 bases, and 8 bases stayed unmatched. Here the CDR3 reads CASSPGQGRDNQPQHF. The CDR3 DNA is TGCGCCAGCAGCCCAGGACAGGGGAGGGACAATCAGCCCCAGCATTTT.

The chain recombines TRBV5-1 with TRBJ2-7; D is uncertain. This CDR3 is built from 16 residues. The germline gives CDR1 SGHRS, CDR2 YFSETQ. V was clipped by 1 base and J by 1 base, with 15 bases between them. CDR3 nucleotide sequence: TGCGCCAGCAGCTTGTCCTCTAACGGTTTTTCCTACGAGCAGTACTTC. Its protein product is CASSLSSNGFSYEQYF.

This clonotype was recorded a few times. V usage is TRBV5-1 and J usage is TRBJ1-1; D perhaps matches TRBD1 (5 bases). Per germline, CDR1 SGHRS and CDR2 YFSETQ. The CDR3 sequence is 16 residues long. Trimming cost V 3 bases and J 0 bases, with 15 bases left between them. The CDR3 protein is CASSSGAEGMNTEAFF. The CDR3 nucleotides read TGCGCCAGCAGCTCCGGGGCAGAAGGGATGAACACTGAAGCTTTCTTT.

This clonotype was observed a few times. This chain joins TRBV2 and TRBJ1-6, with D tentatively TRBD1 (5 bases). Germline values: CDR1 SNHLY, CDR2 FYNNEI. Trimming took off 6 bases at V and 5 bases at J, with 11 bases between the two ends. This CDR3 has 14 residues. In nucleotides, the CDR3 is TGTGCCAGCAGACGGTTGGGGGATAATTCACCCCTCCACTTT. It is translated as CASRRLGDNSPLHF.

Ten or more counts support this clonotype. This sequence joins TRBV4-1 and TRBJ1-1; D may be TRBD1 (5 bases). The CDR3 is made up of 14 amino acids. From germline, CDR1 is MGHRA and CDR2 YSYEKL. Trimming stripped 0 bases from V and 4 bases from J, with 9 bases between. The CDR3 loop is CASSQDQGVTEAFF. The CDR3 nucleotides read TGCGCCAGCAGCCAAGACCAGGGAGTCACTGAAGCTTTCTTT.

The DNA for the CDR3 is TGTGCCAGCACCGAGGCCGGGACAGGGGAGGCGGATACGCAGTATTTT. It yields the protein CASTEAGTGEADTQYF. The V and J genes are TRBV27 and TRBJ2-3, with TRBD1 identical over 10 bases. This CDR3 contains 16 residues. V gave up 7 bases and J gave up 6 bases; unmatched junction bases: 13. The V gene's germline CDR1 is MNHEY and CDR2 SMNVEV (reference sequence).

This clonotype was observed at least ten times. The rearrangement uses TRBV20-1 and TRBJ2-3; TRBD2 agrees at 10 bases. The CDR3 has 17 amino acids. Germline V gives CDR1 DFQATT, CDR2 SNEGSKA (reference sequence). The junction had 10 bases not matched to a gene; V was cut back by 3 bases and J by 1 base. This CDR3 is CSASLAGGGARTDTQYF. The CDR3 DNA sequence: TGCAGTGCTAGCTTAGCGGGGGGAGGGGCTCGCACAGATACGCAGTATTTT.

The chain links TRBV5-1 to TRBJ2-3; possible D gene TRBD1, 6 bases. V gave up 4 bases and J gave up 10 bases, with 13 bases separating them. The CDR3 has 12 amino acids. Germline CDR1 and CDR2: SGHRS and YFSETQ. DNA for the CDR3: TGCGCCAGCAGCCTGGGACAAGCCCCGCAGTATTTT. This encodes CASSLGQAPQYF.

This clonotype was counted a few times. CDR3 amino acids: CASSPFTGANSPLHF. The CDR3 nucleotides are TGTGCCAGCAGCCCCTTCACAGGGGCCAATTCACCCCTCCACTTT. This chain links TRBV5-6 with TRBJ1-6; 7 bases are shared with TRBD1. This CDR3 has 15 residues. The germline V gene encodes CDR1 SGHDT and CDR2 YYEEEE. V trimming: 4 bases; J trimming: 7 bases; junction bases outside the gene matches: 8.

This clonotype appeared many times. The chain has TRBV27 and TRBJ1-5; D is ambiguous. V was shortened by 6 bases and J by 5 bases, with 14 bases between the two germline ends. Germline V CDR1 and CDR2: MNHEY, SMNVEV (reference sequence). CDR3 length: 14 amino acids. The CDR3 here is CASRSGLPDQPQHF. CDR3 sequence (DNA): TGTGCCAGCAGAAGTGGACTGCCGGATCAGCCCCAGCATTTT.

The chain joins TRBV5-1 to TRBJ2-1; the D gene is possibly TRBD1 (5 bases). Germline CDR1 and CDR2: SGHRS and YFSETQ. The V and J ends lost 4 bases and 3 bases respectively, with 11 bases between them. The CDR3 has 14 amino acids. In DNA form, the CDR3 reads TGCGCCAGCAGCCCGAACAGGAACTACAATGAGCAGTTCTTC. Translated, it gives CASSPNRNYNEQFF. Full variable domain (remainder filled in from reference TRBV5-1 and TRBJ2-1): KAGVTQTPRYLIKTRGQQVTLSCSPISGHRSVSWYQQTPGQGLQFLFEYFSETQRNKGNFPGRFSGRQFSNSRSEMNVSTLELGDSALYLCASSPNRNYNEQFFGPGTRLTVL.

In its sample, this clonotype was seen a few times. V is TRBV2 and J is TRBJ1-3; D is unclear. V was shortened by 7 bases and J by 4 bases, with 8 bases between the two germline ends. Germline values: CDR1 SNHLY, CDR2 FYNNEI. The CDR3 contains 12 residues. The CDR3, as DNA: TGTGCCAGCAACGGTTACGGAAACACCATATATTTT. Residues: CASNGYGNTIYF.